The 19 T cell receptor beta chains listed next were all sequenced from one sample in a study of blood T cells in healthy people across ages. A second PCR, run for about 7 to 11 cycles, used a sample-barcoded 5' primer plus a J-beta primer mix. TCRdb re-derived calls from the 5' RACE reads in MiXCR, one entry per CDR3 protein. The sample lists nearly 1 million distinct CDR3 sequences; 51% were seen once. Sequencing used blood. These TCRs come from a woman aged 55-69 years in good health.

This chain connects TRBV12-3 or TRBV12-4 to TRBJ2-3, with a tentative D call TRBD1 (6 bases). V lost 6 bases, J lost 3 bases, and 19 bases lay in between. CDR3 length: 16 residues. CDR3 region: CASRQKQGLRTDTQYF. Written as DNA, the CDR3 is TGTGCCAGCAGACAGAAACAGGGTTTGAGGACAGATACGCAGTATTTT.

This clonotype was seen only once. The rearrangement uses TRBV27 and TRBJ2-7, with D perhaps TRBD2 (5 bases). The CDR3 runs to 15 residues. V was shortened by 5 bases and J by 0 bases, with 14 bases between the two germline ends. Germline assignment: CDR1 MNHEY and CDR2 SMNVEV (reference sequence). Here the CDR3 DNA reads TGTGCCAGCAGTGAATCTCTAGCCACCTCCTACGAGCAGTACTTC. Its translation: CASSESLATSYEQYF.

This clonotype was seen just once. J is TRBJ2-5 and V is TRBV5-1, with TRBD2 matching over 12 bases. Germline V gene lookup returns CDR1 SGHRS and CDR2 YFSETQ. The CDR3 spans 17 residues. The junction had 7 bases not matched to a gene; V was cut back by 0 bases and J by 4 bases. The CDR3 nucleotides read TGCGCCAGCAGCTTGGGACTAGCGGGAGAGGCGGTAGAGACCCAGTACTTC. Protein sequence: CASSLGLAGEAVETQYF.

The V gene is TRBV7-6, the J gene TRBJ2-6; D ambiguous. Germline CDR1 and CDR2: SGHVS and FNYEAQ. The germline V and J ends were trimmed by 2 bases and 0 bases, with 8 bases remaining between them. The CDR3 covers 16 residues. The CDR3, as DNA: TGTGCCAGCAGCTTACAACCGAGCTCTGGGGCCAACGTCCTGACTTTC. Encoded protein: CASSLQPSSGANVLTF.

The V and J genes are TRBV12-3 or TRBV12-4 and TRBJ2-4, with 7 bases lining up with TRBD2. The CDR3 is 15 amino acids. The J segment lost 1 base and the V segment lost 3 bases, leaving 3 bases of the junction unmatched. The CDR3 nucleotides read TGTGCCAGCAGTTTCGGGGGGATGGCCAAAAACATTCAGTACTTC. This sequence encodes CASSFGGMAKNIQYF.

The chain links TRBV5-6 to TRBJ2-1; TRBD2 matches at 9 bases. The CDR3 has 16 amino acids. Looked up from germline, CDR1 is SGHDT and CDR2 is YYEEEE. The ends lost 0 bases at V and 10 bases at J; junction bases unmatched: 11. CDR3 in amino acids: CASSLATGTSLLEQFF. CDR3 bases: TGTGCCAGCAGCTTGGCCACCGGGACTAGCCTCCTAGAGCAGTTCTTC.

The rearrangement uses TRBV7-8 and TRBJ2-7, with 8 bases fitting TRBD1. This CDR3 spans 18 amino acids. Trimming took 5 bases from V and 3 from J; bases not matched to a gene: 18. Looked up from germline, CDR1 is SGHVS and CDR2 is FQNEAQ. The CDR3 region is CASSPPERTGIFSYEQYF. The CDR3 DNA reads TGTGCCAGCAGCCCTCCCGAGAGGACAGGGATATTTAGCTACGAGCAGTACTTC.

This clonotype was recorded a few times. J is TRBJ2-7 and V is TRBV12-3 or TRBV12-4; no clear D gene. Deletions cut 5 bases from V and 6 bases from J, with 8 bases between. This CDR3 is built from 11 residues. CDR3 region: CASSTRFEQYF. CDR3 sequence (DNA): TGTGCCAGCAGTACTCGTTTCGAGCAGTACTTC.

This chain links TRBV27 with TRBJ2-7; 10 bases fit TRBD1. The CDR3 is 15 amino acids. The germline V gene has CDR1 MNHEY and CDR2 SMNVEV (reference sequence). Trimming at V came to 7 bases and at J to 5 bases, leaving 11 bases not matched to a gene. CDR3 residues: CASTLLGTGEHEQYF. In DNA form, the CDR3 reads TGTGCCAGCACCCTTCTCGGGACAGGGGAACACGAGCAGTACTTC.

The genes are TRBV9 and TRBJ2-1; D is uncertain. Germline V lookup: CDR1 SGDLS, CDR2 YYNGEE. CDR3 length: 15 residues. V was pared by 0 bases and J by 0 bases, with 7 bases between. The CDR3 DNA sequence: TGTGCCAGCAGCGTAGACGGCACCTCCTACAATGAGCAGTTCTTC. It is translated as CASSVDGTSYNEQFF.

Only one count was recorded for this clonotype. The V and J genes are TRBV28 and TRBJ1-2; maybe TRBD1 (5 bases). Germline CDR1 is MDHEN and CDR2 is SYDVKM. This CDR3 comprises 11 residues. V was trimmed by 4 bases and J by 8 bases, leaving 8 bases between them. The CDR3 DNA reads as TGTGCCAGCAGTTACAGGAGAGGCTACACCTTC. The encoded protein is CASSYRRGYTF.

The CDR3: CASSLVQGTEQFF. In nucleotides, the CDR3 is TGTGCCAGCAGCTTAGTCCAGGGGACTGAGCAGTTCTTC. The rearrangement joins TRBV7-2 to TRBJ2-1; D perhaps matches TRBD1 (6 bases). The CDR3 runs 13 residues. Trimming left V 1 base short and J 9 bases short, with 10 bases between. Germline V gene sequence: CDR1 SGHTA, CDR2 FQGNSA.

This clonotype has just a few counts. This rearrangement joins TRBV7-2 to TRBJ2-6, with D possibly TRBD1 on 5 matching bases. This CDR3 contains 18 residues. Deletions cut 1 base from V and 0 bases from J, with 13 bases between. Germline loops: CDR1 SGHTA, CDR2 FQGNSA. Here the CDR3 reads CASSLESPRASGANVLTF. The CDR3 DNA follows: TGTGCCAGCAGCTTAGAGTCTCCCAGGGCCTCTGGGGCCAACGTCCTGACTTTC.

The chain joins TRBV3-1 to TRBJ2-5; 8 positions match TRBD2. Germline CDR1 LGHDT, CDR2 YNNKEL (reference sequence). Trimming cost V 2 bases and J 5 bases; bases outside gene matches: 10. The CDR3 is 16 amino acids. The CDR3 protein is CASSQRTGLVSETQYF. The DNA of the CDR3 is TGTGCCAGCAGCCAACGCACGGGACTAGTATCGGAGACCCAGTACTTC.

The rearrangement uses TRBV3-1 and TRBJ2-5; D is unresolved. With 0 bases removed from V and 4 bases from J, the gap between germline ends came to 15 bases. The CDR3 is 16 amino acids. The germline CDR1 and CDR2 sequences are LGHDT and YNNKEL (reference sequence). CDR3 region: CASSQESGRRRETQYF. CDR3 nucleotide sequence: TGTGCCAGCAGCCAAGAGTCAGGACGAAGGCGAGAGACCCAGTACTTC.

The chain employs TRBV29-1 and TRBJ2-3; tentative D call: TRBD2 (7 bases). Germline V gives CDR1 SQVTM, CDR2 ANQGSEA. The ends were cut back, 6 bases at V and 5 bases at J, with 15 bases in the middle. The length of the CDR3 is 13 residues. The CDR3 region has the DNA TGCAGCGTGGGGTCGGGGGGCAGAGATACGCAGTATTTT. Translated: CSVGSGGRDTQYF.

V usage is TRBV2 and J usage is TRBJ1-5, with D unresolved. The germline V gene encodes CDR1 SNHLY and CDR2 FYNNEI. The CDR3 runs 14 residues. Between the trimmed V and J ends, which lost 0 bases and 6 bases, there was a span of 9 bases. This CDR3 reads CASSEARDPQPQHF. The DNA of the CDR3 is TGTGCCAGCAGTGAAGCCCGGGATCCTCAGCCCCAGCATTTT. The complete variable domain, with remaining parts taken from reference TRBV2 and TRBJ1-5, reads EPEVTQTPSHQVTQMGQEVILRCVPISNHLYFYWYRQILGQKVEFLVSFYNNEISEKSEIFDDQFSVERPDGSNFTLKIRSTKLEDSAMYFCASSEARDPQPQHFGDGTRLSIL.

This clonotype has more than one count but fewer than ten. The chain combines TRBV28 with TRBJ2-7; D is undetermined. The DNA matches TRBJ2-5 better at its end, which makes the J call doubtful. The CDR3 length is 15 residues. CDR1 and CDR2 (germline): MDHEN, SYDVKM. CDR3: CASNPPGPKRETQYF. The CDR3 bases are TGTGCCAGCAATCCCCCCGGGCCAAAGAGAGAGACCCAGTACTTC.

J is TRBJ2-1 and V is TRBV29-1, with D tentatively TRBD1 (5 bases). There are 13 residues in the CDR3. Germline V lookup: CDR1 SQVTM, CDR2 ANQGSEA. Trimming cost V 6 bases and J 4 bases, with 13 bases left between them. CDR3 region: CSVPKPGYNEQFF. For the CDR3, the DNA is TGCAGCGTGCCTAAACCAGGGTACAATGAGCAGTTCTTC.